These 23 T cell receptor beta chains came from one sample sequenced in a study of PD-L1 blockade in urothelial cancer. TCRdb's copy holds only in-frame clones and misses some; the assay was immunoSEQ multiplex PCR. The table lists some 30,000 clones, around nine tenths of them singletons. This specimen was PBMCs, taken around atezolizumab (anti-PD-L1) treatment. These receptors were taken from a man aged 50 to 60 with urothelial cancer.

V usage is TRBV6-6 and J usage is TRBJ1-3; D unclear. The germline V and J ends were trimmed by 4 bases and 8 bases, with 9 bases remaining between them. CDR3 length: 12 amino acids. Germline CDR1 MNHNY, CDR2 SVGAGI (reference sequence). The CDR3 DNA is TGTGCCAGCAGTTTCCCCCGGGACACCATATATTTT. This gives the protein CASSFPRDTIYF.

This chain joins TRBV28 and TRBJ2-1; 8 nucleotides align to TRBD2. V shed 3 bases and J 5 bases; nucleotides not matched to a gene: 9. From germline, CDR1 is MDHEN and CDR2 SYDVKM. CDR3 size: 16 residues. The DNA of the CDR3 is TGTGCCAGCAGTTTGGTTGGACTAGCTATCCACAATGAGCAGTTCTTC. It codes for CASSLVGLAIHNEQFF.

The V call is TRBV29-1, the J call TRBJ1-4; weak D call: TRBD1 (5 bases). The V and J ends lost 4 bases and 7 bases respectively, with 13 bases between them. The CDR3 loop spans 13 amino acids. Germline CDR1 reads SQVTM; CDR2 reads ANQGSEA. CDR3 bases: TGCAGCGTTGCGGGGGTGGTCAGTGAAAAACTGTTTTTT. This sequence encodes CSVAGVVSEKLFF. The complete variable domain, with remaining parts taken from reference TRBV29-1 and TRBJ1-4, reads SAVISQKPSRDICQRGTSLTIQCQVDSQVTMMFWYRQQPGQSLTLIATANQGSEATYESGFVIDKFPISRPNLTFSTLTVSNMSPEDSSIYLCSVAGVVSEKLFFGSGTQLSVL.

There are a few counts of this clone. The chain joins TRBV13 to TRBJ2-7, with D possibly matching TRBD1 (6 bases). The CDR3 has 15 amino acids. V lost 5 bases and J 3 bases, leaving 17 bases between the germline ends. Germline V gives CDR1 PRHDT, CDR2 FYEKMQ (reference sequence). The CDR3 bases are TGTGCCAGCAGCCCCGTCTGGGACAACCACTACGAGCAGTACTTC. It specifies CASSPVWDNHYEQYF.

For the CDR3, the DNA is TGTGCCAGTAGCGAGCGGGGGAACACCGGGGAGCTGTTTTTT. Its translation: CASSERGNTGELFF. The chain carries TRBV19 and TRBJ2-2; 7 nucleotides line up with TRBD2. This CDR3 spans 14 amino acids. In germline, CDR1 is LNHDA, CDR2 SQIVND (reference sequence). The trim removed 6 bases at V and 1 base at J, leaving 2 bases unmatched.

V usage is TRBV6-6 and J usage is TRBJ2-3, with TRBD2 identical over 8 bases. Trimming removed 7 bases from V and 0 bases from J; junction bases left unmatched: 6. Germline CDR1 and CDR2: MNHNY and SVGAGI (reference sequence). This CDR3 is built from 15 residues. The CDR3, as DNA: TGTGCCAGCACTACACTAGCGGTGAGCACAGATACGCAGTATTTT. Its translation is CASTTLAVSTDTQYF.

The genes are TRBV11-2 and TRBJ1-2; 9 bases map to TRBD1. The CDR3 covers 14 residues. J was trimmed by 7 bases and V by 3 bases; bases with no gene match: 6. Per germline, CDR1 SGHAT and CDR2 FQNNGV. The CDR3 coding sequence is TGTGCCAGCAGCTTGGACAGGGGAACGGGTGGCTACACCTTC. Protein sequence: CASSLDRGTGGYTF.

The chain couples TRBV5-4 to TRBJ2-5; possible D gene TRBD2, 6 bases. The CDR3 has 17 amino acids. V shed 4 bases and J shed 2 bases, with 21 bases lying between them. In germline, CDR1 is SGHNT, CDR2 YYREEE (reference sequence). The CDR3, as DNA: TGTGCCAGCAGCCGGGACTCACGGGGGTTTGCGCAAGAGACCCAGTACTTC. Its protein is CASSRDSRGFAQETQYF.

The genes are TRBV6-5 and TRBJ1-1; D possibly corresponds to TRBD1 (5 bases). The CDR3 is made up of 13 amino acids. V lost 8 bases to trimming and J lost 3 bases, with 13 bases between them. Germline CDR1 reads MNHEY; CDR2 reads SVGAGI. The CDR3 spells CASFRGSYTEAFF. The CDR3 region has the DNA TGTGCCAGCTTTAGGGGTTCTTACACTGAAGCTTTCTTT.

The chain joins TRBV7-2 to TRBJ2-5; the match to TRBD2 covers 10 bases. Germline V CDR1 and CDR2: SGHTA, FQGNSA. This CDR3 has 15 amino acids. V was clipped by 10 bases and J by 2 bases; unmatched bases: 10. The CDR3 DNA sequence: TGTGCCACCGTAGCGGGAGGAGGTTCTCAAGAGACCCAGTACTTC. Translation: CATVAGGGSQETQYF. The complete variable domain, with remaining parts taken from reference TRBV7-2 and TRBJ2-5, reads GAGVSQSPSNKVTEKGKDVELRCDPISGHTALYWYRQSLGQGLEFLIYFQGNSAPDKSGLPSDRFSAERTGGSVSTLTIQRTQQEDSAVYLCATVAGGGSQETQYFGPGTRLLVL.

This rearrangement joins TRBV11-2 to TRBJ2-6; weak D call: TRBD1 (6 bases). Germline V CDR1 and CDR2: SGHAT, FQNNGV. V shed 5 bases and J shed 4 bases, with 15 bases lying between them. The CDR3 totals 16 residues. In nucleotides, the CDR3 is TGTGCCAGCAGCCGGCGACAGGCGAGGGGGGCCAACGTCCTGACTTTC. This codes for CASSRRQARGANVLTF.

This chain joins TRBV5-4 and TRBJ2-7; TRBD1 aligns across 8 bases. Looked up from germline, CDR1 is SGHNT and CDR2 is YYREEE (reference sequence). This CDR3 is 14 amino acids long. V shed 4 bases and J 0 bases; nucleotides not matched to a gene: 3. CDR3 region: CASSSGQGSYEQYF. The CDR3 DNA is TGTGCCAGCAGCAGCGGACAGGGCTCCTACGAGCAGTACTTC. Filled out from reference TRBV5-4 and TRBJ2-7, the complete variable domain reads ETGVTQSPTHLIKTRGQQVTLRCSSQSGHNTVSWYQQALGQGPQFIFQYYREEENGRGNFPPRFSGLQFPNYSSELNVNALELDDSALYLCASSSGQGSYEQYFGPGTRLTVT.

The CDR3 is CASNSREGRVVTQYF. The CDR3 bases are TGTGCCAGCAATTCGCGGGAGGGCCGGGTTGTGACCCAGTACTTC. This rearrangement joins TRBV6-6 to TRBJ2-5; 9 nucleotides match TRBD2. V gave up 7 bases and J gave up 7 bases; unmatched junction bases: 13. The CDR3 extends over 15 amino acids. The germline V gene has CDR1 MNHNY and CDR2 SVGAGI (reference sequence).

The rearrangement joins TRBV29-1 to TRBJ2-7; 7 bases fit TRBD2. This CDR3 contains 14 residues. Germline V lookup: CDR1 SQVTM, CDR2 ANQGSEA. V shed 5 bases and J 0 bases; nucleotides not matched to a gene: 7. In DNA, the CDR3 is TGCAGCGTTCGCGGGAGTGGGGGCTCCTACGAGCAGTACTTC. This sequence encodes CSVRGSGGSYEQYF.

This chain joins TRBV7-7 and TRBJ2-1; 7 nucleotides line up with TRBD2. The CDR3 covers 14 residues. CDR1 and CDR2 (germline): SSHAT, FNYEAQ (reference sequence). The V and J ends lost 4 bases and 6 bases, in that order; junction bases with no gene match: 6. CDR3 residues: CASSSERDGNEQFF. CDR3 bases: TGTGCCAGCAGCTCCGAGCGGGATGGCAATGAGCAGTTCTTC.

The chain combines TRBV11-2 with TRBJ1-2; D gene ambiguous. The CDR3 sequence is 12 residues long. V was shortened by 5 bases and J by 1 base, with 5 bases between the two germline ends. From germline, CDR1 is SGHAT and CDR2 FQNNGV. The CDR3 region has the DNA TGTGCCAGCAGCGCGAATAACTATGGCTACACCTTC. It specifies CASSANNYGYTF. The variable domain in full, with the rest retrieved from reference TRBV11-2 and TRBJ1-2, is EAGVAQSPRYKIIEKRQSVAFWCNPISGHATLYWYQQILGQGPKLLIQFQNNGVVDDSQLPKDRFSAERLKGVDSTLKIQPAKLEDSAVYLCASSANNYGYTFGSGTRLTVV.

This chain uses TRBV7-5 with TRBJ1-5. TRBV7-5 is given as a pseudogene. The CDR3 contains 19 residues. CDR3 nucleotide sequence: TGTGCCAGAAGCTTAGTTTGTCCCCCAGGGACTTATAGCAATCAGCCCCAGCATTTT. This sequence encodes CARSLVCPPGTYSNQPQHF.

This clone has more than one count but fewer than ten. The CDR3 loop is CASSEDFGTVRRGYTF. CDR3 DNA sequence: TGTGCCAGCAGTGAAGATTTTGGGACAGTCCGTCGGGGCTACACCTTC. The V gene is TRBV6-1, the J gene TRBJ1-2; TRBD1 aligns across 7 bases. The J segment lost 8 bases and the V segment lost 1 base, leaving 13 bases of the junction unmatched. There are 16 residues in the CDR3. The germline V gene has CDR1 MNHNS and CDR2 SASEGT.

The V call is TRBV4-1, the J call TRBJ2-7, with 9 bases that match TRBD1. The V gene end was trimmed by 0 bases and the J gene end by 9 bases; junction bases not matched to a gene: 9. Germline CDR1 reads MGHRA; CDR2 reads YSYEKL. The CDR3 extends over 15 amino acids. CDR3 sequence: CASSQDGQGTYAQYF. DNA of the CDR3: TGCGCCAGCAGCCAAGATGGACAGGGGACTTATGCGCAGTACTTC.

V and J are TRBV12-5 and TRBJ2-2; a possible D gene is TRBD2 (5 bases). From germline, CDR1 is LGHNT and CDR2 FRNRAP. The CDR3 contains 16 residues. Trimming took off 0 bases at V and 1 base at J, with 9 bases between the two ends. For the CDR3, the DNA is TGTGCTAGTGGTTTGGTAGTCGGAGGGAACACCGGGGAGCTGTTTTTT. Residues: CASGLVVGGNTGELFF.

J is TRBJ2-5 and V is TRBV18; D is perhaps TRBD2 (5 bases). CDR1 is KGHSH and CDR2 is LQKENI in the germline V gene. V was shortened by 9 bases and J by 2 bases, with 7 bases between the two germline ends. CDR3 length equals 11 residues. The CDR3: CASSGQETQYF. The CDR3 nucleotides are TGTGCCAGTTCGGGGCAAGAGACCCAGTACTTC. The whole variable domain, remainder taken from reference TRBV18 and TRBJ2-5, is NAGVMQNPRHLVRRRGQEARLRCSPMKGHSHVYWYRQLPEEGLKFMVYLQKENIIDESGMPKERFSAEFPKEGPSILRIQQVVRGDSAAYFCASSGQETQYFGPGTRLLVL.

The chain is built from TRBV10-3 and TRBJ2-7; a possible D gene is TRBD1 (5 bases). This CDR3 contains 12 residues. Trimming took off 6 bases at V and 2 bases at J, with 8 bases between the two ends. CDR1 is ENHRY and CDR2 is SYGVKD in the germline V gene. The CDR3 sequence: CAISPTAYEQYF. The CDR3 DNA reads as TGTGCCATCAGCCCGACAGCCTACGAGCAGTACTTC.

This clone was seen a single time. The V gene is TRBV19, the J gene TRBJ2-7; D possibly corresponds to TRBD2 (6 bases). This CDR3 spans 13 amino acids. Germline assignment: CDR1 LNHDA and CDR2 SQIVND (reference sequence). The germline V and J ends were trimmed by 5 bases and 1 base, with 9 bases remaining between them. CDR3 DNA: TGTGCCAGTAGTGGGACTCGATCCTACGAGCAGTACTTC. This translates into CASSGTRSYEQYF.